The 27 T cell receptor beta chains below all came from one sample that was sequenced in a study of T-cell reconstitution after alpha-beta-depleted transplantation in children. Preparation of the TCRbeta library was carried out with unique molecular identifiers. One entry per CDR3 protein, called by TCRdb with MiXCR from the PCR reads. This table has around 440,000 distinct CDR3 sequences, roughly 17% appearing once. The material sequenced was PBMCs, mostly from graft donor cells, taken 360 days after TCRalphabeta/CD19-depleted stem cell transplant. Every receptor here comes from a boy younger than two who had a stem cell transplant for Wiskott-Aldrich syndrome, so the T cells may come from the graft donor.

In its sample, this clonotype was seen a few times. This rearrangement joins TRBV20-1 to TRBJ2-3; D gene ambiguous. Germline CDR1 is DFQATT and CDR2 is SNEGSKA (reference sequence). The V gene lost 1 base and the J gene lost 3 bases, with 8 bases spanning the gap. This CDR3 spans 13 amino acids. The CDR3 is CSARGGATDTQYF. The DNA for the CDR3 is TGCAGTGCTAGAGGCGGAGCGACAGATACGCAGTATTTT.

This clonotype showed up many times. This chain joins TRBV20-1 and TRBJ1-1, with 7 positions matching TRBD1. The length of the CDR3 is 14 residues. V lost 3 bases and J lost 3; bases outside the gene matches: 7. Germline CDR1 DFQATT, CDR2 SNEGSKA (reference sequence). CDR3 sequence reads: CSARETGRDTEAFF. The DNA of the CDR3 is TGCAGTGCTAGGGAGACAGGGCGGGACACTGAAGCTTTCTTT.

This chain links TRBV11-3 with TRBJ2-1; 9 bases align to TRBD2. The CDR3 is 15 amino acids. V was pared by 3 bases and J by 5 bases, with 5 bases of the junction left unmatched. Germline lookup yields CDR1 SGHNT and CDR2 YENEEA. For the CDR3, the DNA is TGTGCCAGCAGCTTGATCGCGGGGGGGGACAATGAGCAGTTCTTC. This sequence encodes CASSLIAGGDNEQFF.

This clonotype was seen a handful of times. The chain has TRBV7-9 and TRBJ1-4; D unresolved. The germline V gene has CDR1 SEHNR and CDR2 FQNEAQ (reference sequence). This CDR3 comprises 13 residues. V was clipped by 5 bases and J by 3 bases, with 7 bases between them. As DNA, the CDR3 is TGTGCCAGCAGCCGGGGTCCTAATGAAAAACTGTTTTTT. Translated, it gives CASSRGPNEKLFF.

The V and J genes are TRBV12-3 or TRBV12-4 and TRBJ1-6; D is ambiguous. V was clipped by 7 bases and J by 2 bases, with 9 bases between them. CDR3 size: 14 residues. The CDR3 nucleotides read TGTGCCAGCAAGACGGGCGCCTATAATTCACCCCTCCACTTT. Protein sequence: CASKTGAYNSPLHF.

Ten or more counts support this clonotype. The chain links TRBV20-1 to TRBJ2-7, with TRBD2 matching over 7 bases. The CDR3 is 14 amino acids. CDR1 and CDR2 (germline): DFQATT, SNEGSKA (reference sequence). V gave up 3 bases and J gave up 3 bases; unmatched junction bases: 8. The CDR3, as DNA: TGCAGTGCTAGTCTTCTAGCGGAGGTCTACGAGCAGTACTTC. Protein sequence: CSASLLAEVYEQYF.

The gene calls are TRBV7-9 and TRBJ2-5, with TRBD2 matching over 8 bases. The CDR3 length is 15 residues. The germline gives CDR1 SEHNR, CDR2 FQNEAQ (reference sequence). J gave up 4 bases and V 2 bases, and 6 bases lay outside the gene matches. The DNA for the CDR3 is TGTGCCAGCAGCTTAAACGGGAGGGCCGGAGAGACCCAGTACTTC. Amino acid sequence: CASSLNGRAGETQYF. Drawing the rest from reference TRBV7-9 and TRBJ2-5, the complete variable domain is DTGVSQNPRHKITKRGQNVTFRCDPISEHNRLYWYRQTLGQGPEFLTYFQNEAQLEKSRLLSDRFSAERPKGSFSTLEIQRTEQGDSAMYLCASSLNGRAGETQYFGPGTRLLVL.

The rearrangement links TRBV15 to TRBJ2-7; 7 positions match TRBD1. The V gene end was trimmed by 0 bases and the J gene end by 3 bases; junction bases not matched to a gene: 5. Germline loops: CDR1 LNHNV, CDR2 YYDKDF (reference sequence). The CDR3 runs to 15 residues. The CDR3 loop reads CATSRDRDRNYEQYF. In DNA form, the CDR3 reads TGTGCCACCAGCAGAGATAGGGACAGAAACTACGAGCAGTACTTC.

This clonotype was observed a single time. The rearrangement joins TRBV9 to TRBJ2-1, with D perhaps matching TRBD1 (5 bases). V gave up 3 bases and J gave up 4 bases, with 8 bases separating them. The CDR3 extends over 13 amino acids. The germline V gene encodes CDR1 SGDLS and CDR2 YYNGEE. The CDR3 DNA follows: TGTGCCAGCAGCGCTACAGGTTACAATGAGCAGTTCTTC. This encodes CASSATGYNEQFF.

The sample holds a few counts of this clonotype. The chain has TRBV20-1 and TRBJ1-1; D remains ambiguous. Germline V gives CDR1 DFQATT, CDR2 SNEGSKA (reference sequence). Trimming took off 1 base at V and 1 base at J, with 10 bases between the two ends. The CDR3 contains 14 residues. The CDR3 loop is CSARGWQTNTEAFF. For the CDR3, the DNA is TGCAGTGCTAGAGGATGGCAGACGAACACTGAAGCTTTCTTT.

This clonotype has just a few counts. The V and J genes are TRBV6-1 and TRBJ2-3, with D possibly TRBD1 on 6 matching bases. The CDR3 is 16 residues long. Germline loops: CDR1 MNHNS, CDR2 SASEGT. V was trimmed by 8 bases and J by 3 bases, leaving 21 bases between them. The CDR3 spells CASGGPSGATTDTQYF. CDR3 DNA sequence: TGTGCCAGCGGGGGCCCCTCAGGGGCAACAACAGATACGCAGTATTTT.

This clonotype was counted between two and nine times. The V and J genes are TRBV27 and TRBJ2-3; D gene unclear. V was shortened by 6 bases and J by 5 bases, with 15 bases between the two germline ends. Germline CDR1 MNHEY, CDR2 SMNVEV (reference sequence). The CDR3 totals 14 residues. CDR3 bases: TGTGCCAGCAGCCCGTCTTCCCTCGGAGATACGCAGTATTTT. It translates to CASSPSSLGDTQYF.

This clonotype was seen repeatedly, ten times or more. The chain recombines TRBV7-9 with TRBJ2-7; D perhaps matches TRBD1 (6 bases). CDR1 SEHNR and CDR2 FQNEAQ come from the germline V gene (reference sequence). The CDR3 spans 14 residues. Trimming shortened V by 5 bases and J by 3 bases, and 14 bases separated the two germline ends. CDR3 sequence (DNA): TGTGCCAGCAGCATGTGGACAGCAAACTACGAGCAGTACTTC. It encodes CASSMWTANYEQYF.

This rearrangement joins TRBV4-1 to TRBJ2-7; TRBD2 aligns across 12 bases. The germline V gene encodes CDR1 MGHRA and CDR2 YSYEKL. The CDR3 loop spans 18 amino acids. J gave up 3 bases and V 1 base, and 10 bases lay outside the gene matches. The chain's CDR3 is CASSQGTSGGTGGYEQYF. The DNA of the CDR3 is TGCGCCAGCAGCCAAGGTACTAGCGGGGGGACGGGCGGCTACGAGCAGTACTTC.

This clonotype has a handful of counts. The chain links TRBV5-5 to TRBJ2-5; D may be TRBD2 (5 bases). Trimming removed 0 bases at V and 3 bases at J, with 21 bases between. The CDR3 is 18 amino acids. Per the germline V gene, CDR1 is SGHKS and CDR2 is YYEKEE (reference sequence). Here the CDR3 DNA reads TGTGCCAGCAGCTTGGCCCGTCTCCCAGCGCGGGCTAAAGAGACCCAGTACTTC. Translated, it gives CASSLARLPARAKETQYF.

This clonotype was detected only a few times. This chain connects TRBV6-5 to TRBJ2-1; TRBD2 agrees at 8 bases. The CDR3 is 15 residues long. Germline V gene sequence: CDR1 MNHEY, CDR2 SVGAGI. V lost 2 bases, J lost 6 bases, and 6 bases stayed unmatched. CDR3: CASSYKSGGRNEQFF. Here the CDR3 DNA reads TGTGCCAGCAGTTACAAAAGCGGGGGCCGCAATGAGCAGTTCTTC.

The J gene is TRBJ2-7, the V gene TRBV28; 9 nucleotides line up with TRBD2. The CDR3 spans 19 residues. J gave up 0 bases and V 1 base, and 13 bases lay outside the gene matches. From germline, CDR1 is MDHEN and CDR2 SYDVKM. The CDR3 DNA sequence: TGTGCCAGCAGTTTATTTCCCGGACTAGCGTACTTGAGCTCCTACGAGCAGTACTTC. Translation: CASSLFPGLAYLSSYEQYF.

Here the CDR3 DNA reads TGTGCCAGCAGTCACAGGGTCCCCAATCAGCCCCAGCATTTT. Amino acids: CASSHRVPNQPQHF. This chain uses TRBV12-3 or TRBV12-4 with TRBJ1-5; perhaps TRBD1 as D (6 bases). The ends were cut back, 5 bases at V and 3 bases at J, with 11 bases in the middle. CDR3 length: 14 amino acids.

V and J are TRBV6-1 and TRBJ1-3; TRBD1 aligns across 8 bases. CDR1 is MNHNS and CDR2 is SASEGT in the germline V gene. The V and J ends lost 6 bases and 0 bases, in that order; junction bases with no gene match: 4. The CDR3 is 15 residues long. The DNA for the CDR3 is TGTGCCAGCAGGGACAGGGCCTCCTCTGGAAACACCATATATTTT. Its protein is CASRDRASSGNTIYF.

V usage is TRBV4-3 and J usage is TRBJ1-3; no firm D call. The CDR3 runs 15 residues. Trimming took 0 bases from V and 3 from J, leaving 9 bases between them. Germline CDR1 is LGHNA and CDR2 is YSLEER. CDR3 loop: CASSQDVGSGNTIYF. The CDR3 nucleotides are TGCGCCAGCAGCCAAGATGTGGGAAGTGGAAACACCATATATTTT.

This clonotype was seen a handful of times. The chain joins TRBV5-1 to TRBJ2-5; TRBD1 matches at 10 bases. This CDR3 is built from 13 residues. With 8 bases clipped from V and 5 bases from J, the junction kept 6 bases outside the gene matches. Per the germline V gene, CDR1 is SGHRS and CDR2 is YFSETQ. The CDR3 reads CASRQGAMETQYF. Here the CDR3 DNA reads TGCGCCAGTAGACAGGGGGCGATGGAGACCCAGTACTTC.

This clonotype was found a few times. V is TRBV6-2 or TRBV6-3 and J is TRBJ2-1; 9 bases agree with TRBD2. The V gene end was trimmed by 0 bases and the J gene end by 10 bases; junction bases not matched to a gene: 1. The CDR3 runs 13 residues. Germline V lookup: CDR1 MNHEY, CDR2 SVGEGT. The CDR3 DNA is TGTGCCAGCAGTTACTCGCGGGGGGGCGAGCAGTTCTTC. It yields the protein CASSYSRGGEQFF.

The chain recombines TRBV5-5 with TRBJ2-6; perhaps TRBD1 as D (6 bases). V lost 3 bases, J lost 0 bases, and 13 bases lay in between. Germline CDR1 reads SGHKS; CDR2 reads YYEKEE (reference sequence). The CDR3 runs 17 residues. CDR3 sequence: CASSSDRSSSGANVLTF. The CDR3 DNA follows: TGTGCCAGCAGCTCCGACAGGTCTAGCTCTGGGGCCAACGTCCTGACTTTC.

The chain recombines TRBV5-1 with TRBJ2-5; 10 positions match TRBD1. Trimming at V came to 4 bases and at J to 5 bases, leaving 8 bases not matched to a gene. Germline lookup yields CDR1 SGHRS and CDR2 YFSETQ. The CDR3 loop spans 15 amino acids. The CDR3 is CASSRRDRGSETQYF. The CDR3, as DNA: TGCGCCAGCAGCCGTCGGGACAGGGGTTCGGAGACCCAGTACTTC.

Only a few counts were recorded for this clonotype. The genes are TRBV7-9 and TRBJ1-2, with D perhaps TRBD1 (5 bases). The germline CDR1 and CDR2 sequences are SEHNR and FQNEAQ (reference sequence). Trimming took off 5 bases at V and 2 bases at J, with 18 bases between the two ends. CDR3 length: 16 residues. CDR3 region: CASSRGAAAVNYGYTF. The CDR3 DNA reads as TGTGCCAGCAGCCGAGGGGCGGCGGCGGTAAACTATGGCTACACCTTC.

The table lists this clonotype with many counts. The V and J genes are TRBV21-1 and TRBJ2-2; the table's D call of TRBD1 was not tested on the DNA. TRBV21-1 corresponds to a pseudogene. This CDR3 is built from 12 residues. The CDR3 DNA reads TGTGCCTCGGGAGAGGGCACCGGGGAGCTGTTTTTT. Translating it yields CASGEGTGELFF.

The table lists this clonotype with a few counts. The chain employs TRBV5-6 and TRBJ2-1; possible D gene TRBD1, 6 bases. V was shortened by 4 bases and J by 7 bases, with 18 bases between the two germline ends. The CDR3 sequence is 15 residues long. CDR1 and CDR2 (germline): SGHDT, YYEEEE. CDR3 sequence (DNA): TGTGCCAGCAGCCGACGGGACACCAACAGGAATGAGCAGTTCTTC. Translated: CASSRRDTNRNEQFF.